One and the same sample provided the 16 T cell receptor beta chains below, sequenced in a study of shared clonotypes between healthy human individuals. Clones were sequenced by immunoSEQ multiplex PCR, and TCRdb holds only the in-frame ones, with some missing. The table has some 2,500,000 clones, over 85% seen once. The sample taken for sequencing was naive CD4+ T cells from PBMCs. Subset: CD45RA+ positively selected. These receptors were collected from a man aged 18 to 35 in good health. Some clones in this sample may be carry-over from other donors' samples.

The chain has TRBV18 and TRBJ1-1; 11 bases line up with TRBD1. The CDR3 has 17 amino acids. The ends lost 6 bases at V and 0 bases at J; junction bases unmatched: 9. Germline V gene lookup returns CDR1 KGHSH and CDR2 LQKENI. The CDR3: CASSPMGQGGMNTEAFF. CDR3 DNA sequence: TGTGCCAGCTCTCCAATGGGACAGGGGGGGATGAACACTGAAGCTTTCTTT.

The gene calls are TRBV27 and TRBJ1-4; 9 bases match TRBD1. The CDR3 contains 14 residues. Germline values: CDR1 MNHEY, CDR2 SMNVEV (reference sequence). V was pared by 5 bases and J by 5 bases, with 3 bases of the junction left unmatched. CDR3 in amino acids: CASSDRGGNEKLFF. CDR3 sequence (DNA): TGTGCCAGCAGTGACAGGGGGGGGAATGAAAAACTGTTTTTT.

V usage is TRBV2 and J usage is TRBJ1-5; TRBD1 might be the D (5 bases). V lost 3 bases and J lost 0, with 9 bases in between. The CDR3 runs to 15 residues. The germline V gene encodes CDR1 SNHLY and CDR2 FYNNEI. CDR3 loop: CASSDGANSNQPQHF. In nucleotides, the CDR3 is TGTGCCAGCAGTGATGGGGCTAATAGCAATCAGCCCCAGCATTTT.

The chain recombines TRBV4-1 with TRBJ2-3, with 11 bases that match TRBD2. The germline V gene encodes CDR1 MGHRA and CDR2 YSYEKL. CDR3 length equals 17 residues. With 5 bases clipped from V and 0 bases from J, the junction kept 7 bases outside the gene matches. The CDR3 nucleotides read TGCGCCAGCAGCGCTCCTAGCGGGAGGACTAGCACAGATACGCAGTATTTT. Protein: CASSAPSGRTSTDTQYF.

In its sample, this clone was seen once. The CDR3 nucleotides are TGTGCCAGCAGTTCATCCGGGACAGGTGTCCTGGTC. Translating it yields CASSSSGTGVLV. V gene TRBV6-6 combines with J gene TRBJ2-7; 8 bases are shared with TRBD1. The CDR3 runs 12 residues. Germline CDR1 and CDR2: MNHNY and SVGAGI (reference sequence).

The rearrangement uses TRBV6-1 and TRBJ2-2; D possibly uses TRBD1 or TRBD2 (5 bases each). Trimming took off 2 bases at V and 2 bases at J, with 15 bases between the two ends. The CDR3 runs 17 residues. Per germline, CDR1 MNHNS and CDR2 SASEGT. The CDR3 is CASSEPRVGTNTGELFF. CDR3 bases: TGTGCCAGCAGTGAACCCCGGGTGGGGACCAACACCGGGGAGCTGTTTTTT.

The chain joins TRBV6-1 to TRBJ2-7; 9 bases agree with TRBD1. Losses at the gene ends were 4 bases for V and 5 bases for J; bases not matched to a gene: 6. Germline values: CDR1 MNHNS, CDR2 SASEGT. This CDR3 spans 14 amino acids. CDR3 residues: CASSVQGARNEQYF. The CDR3 nucleotides are TGTGCCAGCAGTGTACAGGGGGCGAGGAACGAGCAGTACTTC.

V usage is TRBV5-1 and J usage is TRBJ1-5; 7 bases map to TRBD1. The germline CDR1 and CDR2 sequences are SGHRS and YFSETQ. The CDR3 has 14 residues. Unmatched junction bases numbered 9, after V lost 5 bases and J lost 7 bases. The CDR3 region is CASRQGPLDQPQHF. The CDR3 DNA reads as TGCGCCAGCAGACAGGGGCCGCTAGACCAGCCCCAGCATTTT. Full variable domain (outside the CDR3, taken from reference TRBV5-1 and TRBJ1-5): KAGVTQTPRYLIKTRGQQVTLSCSPISGHRSVSWYQQTPGQGLQFLFEYFSETQRNKGNFPGRFSGRQFSNSRSEMNVSTLELGDSALYLCASRQGPLDQPQHFGDGTRLSIL.

The rearrangement links TRBV7-2 to TRBJ1-1; D gene unclear. CDR3 length equals 14 residues. The germline V gene has CDR1 SGHTA and CDR2 FQGNSA. V lost 6 bases to trimming and J lost 0 bases, with 11 bases between them. The chain's CDR3 is CASRSLPMNTEAFF. The CDR3 region has the DNA TGTGCCAGCAGGTCACTCCCCATGAACACTGAAGCTTTCTTT.

The V call is TRBV7-9, the J call TRBJ2-7, with D perhaps assigned TRBD1 or TRBD2 (5 bases each). The CDR3 is made up of 13 amino acids. Germline V gene sequence: CDR1 SEHNR, CDR2 FQNEAQ (reference sequence). Trimming pared 5 bases from V and 4 bases from J, leaving 12 bases between. The CDR3 reads CASSIGGKYEQYF. In nucleotides, the CDR3 is TGTGCCAGCAGCATTGGGGGAAAATACGAGCAGTACTTC.

The rearrangement links TRBV6-5 to TRBJ2-2, with D unresolved. With 4 bases removed from V and 6 bases from J, the gap between germline ends came to 15 bases. This CDR3 has 15 residues. Per the germline V gene, CDR1 is MNHEY and CDR2 is SVGAGI. CDR3 amino acids: CASSSQPQYPGELFF. DNA for the CDR3: TGTGCCAGCAGTTCACAGCCCCAGTATCCCGGGGAGCTGTTTTTT.

The chain is built from TRBV7-2 and TRBJ2-2, with D unresolved. Germline CDR1 and CDR2: SGHTA and FQGNSA. This CDR3 spans 14 amino acids. Trimming stripped 2 bases from V and 8 bases from J, with 12 bases between. The CDR3 DNA sequence: TGTGCCAGCAGCTTAAGTACCACCGAGGGGGAGCTGTTTTTT. Protein sequence: CASSLSTTEGELFF. Drawing the rest from reference TRBV7-2 and TRBJ2-2, the complete variable domain is GAGVSQSPSNKVTEKGKDVELRCDPISGHTALYWYRQSLGQGLEFLIYFQGNSAPDKSGLPSDRFSAERTGGSVSTLTIQRTQQEDSAVYLCASSLSTTEGELFFGEGSRLTVL.

The chain links TRBV7-9 to TRBJ2-2; TRBD2 is a possible D gene (5 bases). The V gene lost 4 bases and the J gene lost 5 bases, with 17 bases spanning the gap. From germline, CDR1 is SEHNR and CDR2 FQNEAQ (reference sequence). This CDR3 comprises 16 residues. The CDR3 is CASSSPDLARTGELFF. CDR3 coding DNA: TGTGCCAGCAGCTCCCCGGACTTAGCAAGAACCGGGGAGCTGTTTTTT.

The chain links TRBV5-5 to TRBJ2-3; TRBD2 is a possible D gene (6 bases). The ends were cut back, 3 bases at V and 2 bases at J, with 10 bases in the middle. The CDR3 loop spans 14 amino acids. The germline CDR1 and CDR2 sequences are SGHKS and YYEKEE (reference sequence). The CDR3 loop is CASSSIAVTDTQYF. The CDR3 DNA sequence: TGTGCCAGCAGCTCGATAGCGGTCACAGATACGCAGTATTTT.

In its sample, this clone was seen once. The V call is TRBV5-6, the J call TRBJ2-5, with 9 nucleotides matching TRBD2. The V gene end was trimmed by 4 bases and the J gene end by 5 bases; junction bases not matched to a gene: 15. CDR3 size: 17 residues. Germline V gene sequence: CDR1 SGHDT, CDR2 YYEEEE. The CDR3 region has the DNA TGTGCCAGCAGCGAGTTAGCGGGAGAGGCTCGTGGTGAGACCCAGTACTTC. It yields the protein CASSELAGEARGETQYF.

This clone was seen once. The genes are TRBV23-1 and TRBJ2-7; possible D gene TRBD2, 5 bases. TRBV23-1 is classed as an ORF, of uncertain function. V lost 0 bases, J lost 0 bases, and 21 bases lay in between. CDR3 length: 19 amino acids. CDR3 nucleotides: TGCGCCAGCAGTCAATCAAGTCCGCTGGACGGGAACAGCTCCTACGAGCAGTACTTC. It codes for CASSQSSPLDGNSSYEQYF.